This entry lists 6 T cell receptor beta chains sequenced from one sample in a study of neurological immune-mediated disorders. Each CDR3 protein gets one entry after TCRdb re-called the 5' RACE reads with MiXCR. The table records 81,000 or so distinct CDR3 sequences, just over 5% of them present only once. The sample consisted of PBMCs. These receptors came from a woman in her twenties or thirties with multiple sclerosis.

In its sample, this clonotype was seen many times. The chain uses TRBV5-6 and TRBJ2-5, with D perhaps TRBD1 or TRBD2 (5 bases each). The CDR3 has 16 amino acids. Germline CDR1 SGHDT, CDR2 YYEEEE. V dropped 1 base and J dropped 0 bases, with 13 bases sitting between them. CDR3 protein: CASSLTDGGYQETQYF. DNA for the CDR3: TGTGCCAGCAGCTTGACGGATGGGGGATACCAAGAGACCCAGTACTTC.

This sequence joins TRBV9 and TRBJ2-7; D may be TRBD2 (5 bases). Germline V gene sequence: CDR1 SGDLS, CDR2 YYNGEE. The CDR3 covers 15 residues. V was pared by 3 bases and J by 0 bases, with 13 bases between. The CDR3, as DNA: TGTGCCAGCAGCGCCGGAGGTGGGGTCTCCTACGAGCAGTACTTC. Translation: CASSAGGGVSYEQYF.

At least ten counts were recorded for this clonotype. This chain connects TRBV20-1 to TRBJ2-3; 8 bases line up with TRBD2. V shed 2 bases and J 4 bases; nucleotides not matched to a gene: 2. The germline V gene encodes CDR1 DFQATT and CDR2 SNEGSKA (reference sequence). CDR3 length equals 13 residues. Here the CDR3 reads CSARREGADTQYF. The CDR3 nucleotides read TGCAGTGCTAGACGGGAGGGAGCAGATACGCAGTATTTT.

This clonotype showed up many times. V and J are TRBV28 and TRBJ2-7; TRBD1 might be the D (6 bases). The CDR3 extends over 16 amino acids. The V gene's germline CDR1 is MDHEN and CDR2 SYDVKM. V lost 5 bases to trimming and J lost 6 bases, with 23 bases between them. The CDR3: CASSQNSGDPSSEQYF. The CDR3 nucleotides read TGTGCCAGCAGTCAAAATTCAGGGGACCCATCTTCCGAGCAGTACTTC.

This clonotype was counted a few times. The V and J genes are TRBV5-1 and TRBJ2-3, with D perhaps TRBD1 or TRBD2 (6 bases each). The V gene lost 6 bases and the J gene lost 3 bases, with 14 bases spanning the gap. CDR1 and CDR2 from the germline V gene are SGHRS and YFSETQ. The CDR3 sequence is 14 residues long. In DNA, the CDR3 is TGCGCCAGCACTCTGGGGGGCACGACAGATACGCAGTATTTT. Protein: CASTLGGTTDTQYF.

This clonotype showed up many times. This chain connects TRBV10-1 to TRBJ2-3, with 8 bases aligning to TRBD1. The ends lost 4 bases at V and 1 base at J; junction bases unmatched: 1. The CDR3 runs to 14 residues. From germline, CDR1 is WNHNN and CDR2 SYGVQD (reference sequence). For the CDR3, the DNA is TGCGCCAGCAGTGGGGGACAGGGCACAGATACGCAGTATTTT. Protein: CASSGGQGTDTQYF.